Listed below are T cell receptor beta chains from one sample, sequenced in a study of Tregs in tolerant kidney transplant recipients. Some clones are missing from TCRdb's copy, which holds only in-frame ones; the method was immunoSEQ multiplex PCR. The table lists tens of thousands of clones, about 89% of them singletons, with about 0.7% in the top ten. Sequencing was carried out using Tregs from blood. Source of these receptors: a human donor in good health. The CDR3 runs from the conserved cysteine through the conserved F or W. A D gene is named only where the DNA matches it firmly. Some rows have no size entry. The others give once, few or many, or a class for an expanded clone.

>NA|TRBV6-6|few|TRBJ1-1|13
TGTGCCAGCAGGGTCCCCATGAACACTGAAGCTTTCTTT
CASRVPMNTEAFF
>NA|TRBV19|few|TRBJ1-3|16
TGTGCCAGTAGCCCGAGAGGGAGGCTCTCTGGAAACACCATATATTTT
CASSPRGRLSGNTIYF
>TRBD1|TRBV5-1|NA|TRBJ1-2|17
TGCGCCAGCAGCTTGGGTACAGGGGGGCTGTCGGACTATGGCTACACCTTC
CASSLGTGGLSDYGYTF
>TRBD1|TRBV2|NA|TRBJ1-4|14
TGTGCCAGCGGAAGGACAGGGGTTGCTGAAAAACTGTTTTTT
CASGRTGVAEKLFF
>NA|TRBV1|NA|TRBJ2-7|18
TGCACCAGCAGCCACCCGCCGCGGCGGACCCTTGGGGCCTACGAGCAGTACTTC
CTSSHPPRRTLGAYEQYF
>NA|TRBV7-9|NA|TRBJ2-5|14
TGTGCCAGCAGCTCCACCGGGTCCGCGAAGACCCAGTACTTC
CASSSTGSAKTQYF
>NA|TRBV7-9|NA|TRBJ1-3|15
TGTGCCAGCAGCCGCACAGCCGTCTCTGGAAACACCATATATTTT
CASSRTAVSGNTIYF
>NA|TRBV7-2|NA|TRBJ2-2|18
TGTGCCAGCAGCTTAGATTACCTTTCCCAACGACGGACCGGGGAGCTGTTTTTT
CASSLDYLSQRRTGELFF
>NA|TRBV6-1|NA|TRBJ2-2|14
TGTGCCAGCAGGCCAGTCACGAACACCGGGGAGCTGTTTTTT
CASRPVTNTGELFF
>NA|TRBV7-2|NA|TRBJ1-1|13
TGTGCCAGCAGCTTATGGGGGAACACTGAAGCTTTCTTT
CASSLWGNTEAFF
>NA|TRBV20-1|NA|TRBJ2-7|11
TGCAGTCCTTCAACTCCCTACGAGCAGTACTTC
CSPSTPYEQYF
>NA|TRBV18|NA|TRBJ1-3|15
TGTGCCAGCTCACCCAGAACAGGGTATGGAAACACCATATATTTT
CASSPRTGYGNTIYF
>NA|TRBV11-2|NA|TRBJ2-7|15
TGTGCCAGCAGCTTAGGTCTGGGGACATCCTACGAGCAGTACTTC
CASSLGLGTSYEQYF
>NA|TRBV21-1|NA|TRBJ1-1|13
TGTGCCAGCAGCAAAGCGCCGGGGCCAGAAGCTTTCTTT
CASSKAPGPEAFF
>TRBD1|TRBV2|NA|TRBJ2-3|15
TGTGCCAGCAGTGTTAATGGACAGGGAACAGATACGCAGTATTTT
CASSVNGQGTDTQYF
>NA|TRBV10-3|NA|TRBJ1-2|13
TGTGCCATCAGTCCACAGGAGGCCTATGGCTACACCTTC
CAISPQEAYGYTF
>NA|TRBV18|NA|TRBJ2-2|13
TGTGCCAGCTCACCAAAAACGGCCGGGGAGCTGTTTTTT
CASSPKTAGELFF
>TRBD1|TRBV6-1|NA|TRBJ1-1|13
TGTGCCAGCAGTGAACTGGGACAGACAAAAGCTTTCTTT
CASSELGQTKAFF
>NA|TRBV11-2|NA|TRBJ2-7|13
TGTGCCAGCAGCCGACAGGAATACTACGAGCAGTACTTC
CASSRQEYYEQYF
>NA|TRBV27|NA|TRBJ1-2|13
TGTGCCAGCAGCCCACGGGGCAGGGATGGCTACACCTTC
CASSPRGRDGYTF
>NA|TRBV6-5|NA|TRBJ1-1|14
TGTGCCAGCAGTTACTCACATATGAACACTGAAGCTTTCTTT
CASSYSHMNTEAFF
>TRBD1|TRBV19|NA|TRBJ1-1|15
TGTGCCAGTCAGGACAGGGGGGGAAAGAACACTGAAGCTTTCTTT
CASQDRGGKNTEAFF
>NA|TRBV6-1|once|TRBJ2-7|11
TGTGCCAGCAGTGAATGGGTCGAGCAGTACTTC
CASSEWVEQYF
>TRBD1|TRBV4-2|few|TRBJ1-4|15
TGTGCCAGCAGCCTCCGACAGGGGGCGAGGGAAAAACTGTTTTTT
CASSLRQGAREKLFF
>TRBD2|TRBV5-6|NA|TRBJ2-1|18
TGTGCCAGCAGCCTTCTGAGCCGACTAGCGGGGGCCCACAATGAGCAGTTCTTC
CASSLLSRLAGAHNEQFF
>TRBD1|TRBV18|NA|TRBJ1-2|16
TGTGCCAGCTCACCCTCTGGGCAGGGGGCTTGGTATGGCTACACCTTC
CASSPSGQGAWYGYTF
>TRBD1|TRBV18|NA|TRBJ1-2|14
TGTGCCAGCTCACCTGAGACAGGGATCTTGGGCTACACCTTC
CASSPETGILGYTF
>TRBD2|TRBV10-3|NA|TRBJ2-7|15
TGTGCCATCAGTGAAAGACTAGCAGGAGGGGCCGAGCAGTACTTC
CAISERLAGGAEQYF
>TRBD1|TRBV6-1|once|TRBJ1-4|15
TGTGCCAGCAGGGAGGGTAGACAGGGGTGGGAAAAACTGTTTTTT
CASREGRQGWEKLFF
>NA|TRBV19|NA|TRBJ2-2|16
TGTGCCAGTAGGGGGGGCCTACGGGCGAACACCGGGGAGCTGTTTTTT
CASRGGLRANTGELFF
>NA|TRBV9|NA|TRBJ2-5|17
TGTGCCAGCAGCGTAGAGGGAAAGGTGGTCGGGGCTGAGAGCCAGTACTTC
CASSVEGKVVGAESQYF
>NA|TRBV7-2|NA|TRBJ2-1|14
TGTGCCAGCAGCTTAGTAGGTAGCCACAATGAGCAGTTCTTC
CASSLVGSHNEQFF
>TRBD1|TRBV5-1|NA|TRBJ2-5|14
TGCGCCAGCAGCTTGACGGGACAGTCAGAGACCCAGTACTTC
CASSLTGQSETQYF
>TRBD1|TRBV7-6|NA|TRBJ1-2|17
TGTGCCAGCAGCTTACACCCGGCGGACAGGGAACACTATGGCTACACCTTC
CASSLHPADREHYGYTF
>NA|TRBV5-1|NA|TRBJ2-7|14
TGCGCCAGCAGCTTGGTATCAGGGGTACACGAGCAGTACTTC
CASSLVSGVHEQYF
>NA|TRBV5-4|NA|TRBJ1-6|15
TGTGCCAGCAGCTTGGTCCCGACAGGAAATTCACCCCTCCACTTT
CASSLVPTGNSPLHF
>TRBD1|TRBV5-1|NA|TRBJ1-1|15
TGCGCCAGCAGCTCCCAGGGGGCTTCGAACACTGAAGCTTTCTTT
CASSSQGASNTEAFF
>TRBD2|TRBV7-9|NA|TRBJ2-2|16
TGTGCCAGCAGCTTAGACCCTAGCGGGAGTAGCGGGGAGCTGTTTTTT
CASSLDPSGSSGELFF
>TRBD2|TRBV15|NA|TRBJ2-7|15
TGTGCCACCAGCAGAGAACTAGCGTCTTACTACGAGCAGTACTTC
CATSRELASYYEQYF
>NA|TRBV28|NA|TRBJ2-4|15
TGTGCCAGCAAGGGCTTCAGCCCCCCCAAAAACATTCAGTACTTC
CASKGFSPPKNIQYF
>TRBD2|TRBV11-2|once|TRBJ2-7|15
TGTGCCAGCAGCTTTGGGACTAGCGGGTCCTACGAGCAGTACTTC
CASSFGTSGSYEQYF
>NA|TRBV25-1|NA|TRBJ2-3|16
TGTGCCAGCAGGGAAGAGGGGAGCTCAGGCACAGATACGCAGTATTTT
CASREEGSSGTDTQYF
>NA|TRBV7-9|once|TRBJ2-7|14
TGTGCCAGCAGCCACCGGACAGCGAACTACGAGCAGTACTTC
CASSHRTANYEQYF
>NA|TRBV11-2|NA|TRBJ1-1|14
TGTGCCAGCCAGAGTTGGGGGGGGAACACTGAAGCTTTCTTT
CASQSWGGNTEAFF
>TRBD2|TRBV15|NA|TRBJ2-1|16
TGTGCCACCAGCAGAGGTCTAGCGGGAGCTTTCAATGAGCAGTTCTTC
CATSRGLAGAFNEQFF
>TRBD1|TRBV5-1|few|TRBJ1-2|14
TGCGCCAGCAGCGATAGACAGGGGAACTATGGCTACACCTTC
CASSDRQGNYGYTF
>NA|TRBV10-3|NA|TRBJ2-3|15
TGTGCCATCAGCCCCTCCTCGCGGCGCACAGATACGCAGTATTTT
CAISPSSRRTDTQYF
>NA|TRBV7-8|once|TRBJ2-5|16
TGTGCCAGCAGCTTAGTAAGTAGCAGCTACGGAGAGACCCAGTACTTC
CASSLVSSSYGETQYF
>TRBD2|TRBV18|NA|TRBJ2-7|13
TGTGCCAGCTCACCCGGGACTACGGGCGAGCAGTACTTC
CASSPGTTGEQYF
>NA|TRBV9|NA|TRBJ2-1|16
TGTGCCAGCAGCGTTACATACGGGCTTGGTTACAATGAGCAGTTCTTC
CASSVTYGLGYNEQFF
>NA|TRBV5-1|NA|TRBJ2-3|12
TGCGCCAGCAGCGGGGACTGGTTTACGCAGTATTTT
CASSGDWFTQYF
>NA|TRBV5-4|NA|TRBJ1-1|15
TGTGCCAGCAGCTTGGCGGGGGCTGAGAACACTGAAGCTTTCTTT
CASSLAGAENTEAFF
>NA|TRBV29-1|NA|TRBJ2-7|13
TGCAGCGTTGTGACGGTGATCTACTACGAGCAGTACTTC
CSVVTVIYYEQYF
>NA|TRBV5-1|NA|TRBJ1-3|15
TGCGCCAGCAGCTTAGGGGGATCGGCTGGAAACACCATATATTTT
CASSLGGSAGNTIYF
>TRBD2|TRBV7-9|NA|TRBJ2-1|16
TGTGCCAGCAGCCCCCGTAGTGCGGGGGTCTACAATGAGCAGTTCTTC
CASSPRSAGVYNEQFF
>NA|TRBV5-1|NA|TRBJ2-6|15
TGCGCCAGCGCGTTTGTTTCTTCTGGGGCCAACGTCCTGACTTTC
CASAFVSSGANVLTF
>TRBD1|TRBV18|NA|TRBJ2-2|14
TGTGCCAGCTCACCGGGACAGTCCACCGGGGAGCTGTTTTTT
CASSPGQSTGELFF
>TRBD2|TRBV7-9|NA|TRBJ2-3|17
TGTGCCAGCAGCTCCGGACTAGCGGGAGGGGCCACAGATACGCAGTATTTT
CASSSGLAGGATDTQYF